This T cell receptor beta chain comes out of a study of T cell responses to AZD1222 COVID-19 vaccine. Study conclusions and caveats: A rise in Spike-specific TCR breadth and depth followed two AZD1222 doses. Researchers report vaccine-associated CD4 TCRs spanning spike, with dominance at 160-218 and 743-854. Variant regions that are unmutated are reportedly the target of nearly half of spike-specific TCRs. Only a handful of AZD1222 recipients tested seropositive at baseline.

This table comes from immunoSEQ multiplex PCR, and its TCRdb copy is limited to in-frame clones, with some not included. The sample lists about 100,000 clones, about 89% occurring once. About this clone itself: Antigen unknown.

Trimming stripped 8 bases from V and 3 bases from J, with 12 bases between. This CDR3 spans 13 amino acids. Germline CDR1 reads MNHEY; CDR2 reads SMNVEV (reference sequence). Sequenced here: peripheral blood, sampled on day 0 of MenACWY control vaccination. V gene TRBV27 combines with J gene TRBJ2-3; the D gene is possibly TRBD2 (6 bases). This TCR was recovered from an adult in good health. DNA for the CDR3: TGTGCCAGCTGGCCGGGGAGGACAGATACGCAGTATTTT. Its translation: CASWPGRTDTQYF.